The sequence of this TCR beta chain was determined in a study of cytomegalovirus exposure and HLA in healthy donors. Each donor's status was that of a healthy bone marrow donor. When sampled, the donors appeared nominally healthy, though they likely had unrecorded immune exposures. This CDR3 is 13 amino acids long. V lost 3 bases, J lost 0 bases, and 5 bases lay in between. CDR1 and CDR2 (germline): LNHDA, SQIVND (reference sequence). Study-wide findings and caveats: The authors enumerated over 150 TCR beta chains as linked to cytomegalovirus.

Comment on this clone: Its antigen is unidentified.

The PCR contained 60 Vbeta and 13 Jbeta primers. TCRdb's copy holds only in-frame clones and misses some; the assay was immunoSEQ multiplex PCR. The sample shows hundreds of thousands of clones, about two thirds of them seen only once. This receptor was obtained from a man aged 35-49 years in good health and CMV-seropositive. This sequence joins TRBV19 and TRBJ1-1; D is perhaps TRBD1 (5 bases). The sample taken for sequencing was PBMCs. The CDR3 sequence is CASSMTVNTEAFF. The CDR3 DNA reads TGTGCCAGTAGTATGACAGTGAACACTGAAGCTTTCTTT. The full variable domain, completed using reference TRBV19 and TRBJ1-1, is DGGITQSPKYLFRKEGQNVTLSCEQNLNHDAMYWYRQDPGQGLRLIYYSQIVNDFQKGDIAEGYSVSREKKESFPLTVTSAQKNPTAFYLCASSMTVNTEAFFGQGTRLTVV.